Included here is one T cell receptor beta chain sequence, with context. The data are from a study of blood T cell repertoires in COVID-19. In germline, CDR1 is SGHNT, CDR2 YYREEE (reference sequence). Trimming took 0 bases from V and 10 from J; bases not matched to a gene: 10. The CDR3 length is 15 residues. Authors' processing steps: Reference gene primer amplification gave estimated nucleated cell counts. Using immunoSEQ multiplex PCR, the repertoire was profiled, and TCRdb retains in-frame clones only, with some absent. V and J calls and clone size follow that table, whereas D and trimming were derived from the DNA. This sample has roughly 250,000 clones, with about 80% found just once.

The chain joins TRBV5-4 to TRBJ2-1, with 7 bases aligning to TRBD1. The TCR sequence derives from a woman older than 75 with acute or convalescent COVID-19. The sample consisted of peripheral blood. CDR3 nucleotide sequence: TGTGCCAGCAGCTTGGGGGGAAGACAGGGTAGGGAGCAGTTCTTC. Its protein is CASSLGGRQGREQFF.